One sample yielded the 23 T cell receptor beta chains listed below, sequenced in a study of identical twins. One entry per CDR3 protein results from TCRdb running MiXCR on the 5' RACE reads. The sample carries about 890,000 distinct CDR3 sequences, around an eighth recorded once. These data were also reused for a study on yellow fever vaccine responses in identical twins.

Material: PBMCs. The receptors were gathered from a woman under 30 in good health.

The V gene is TRBV20-1, the J gene TRBJ2-2; perhaps D is TRBD1 or TRBD2 (5 bases each). The length of the CDR3 is 14 residues. The ends were cut back, 3 bases at V and 2 bases at J, with 10 bases in the middle. The germline gives CDR1 DFQATT, CDR2 SNEGSKA (reference sequence). The CDR3 spells CSARGDPNTGELFF. The DNA of the CDR3 is TGCAGTGCTAGGGGGGATCCTAACACCGGGGAGCTGTTTTTT.

V gene TRBV28 combines with J gene TRBJ1-3; maybe TRBD1 (6 bases). The ends were cut back, 6 bases at V and 1 base at J, with 10 bases in the middle. Germline values: CDR1 MDHEN, CDR2 SYDVKM. CDR3 size: 14 residues. The CDR3 DNA sequence: TGTGCCAGCAGACCTACAGGGTCTGGAAACACCATATATTTT. Translating gives CASRPTGSGNTIYF.

This sequence joins TRBV4-2 and TRBJ2-5; tentative D call: TRBD2 (6 bases). CDR3 length equals 17 residues. CDR1 LGHNA and CDR2 YNFKEQ come from the germline V gene. Trimming cost V 0 bases and J 5 bases, with 19 bases left between them. CDR3: CASSQDLPGTVRETQYF. CDR3 nucleotide sequence: TGTGCCAGCAGCCAAGATCTCCCCGGGACTGTTAGGGAGACCCAGTACTTC.

This clonotype was recorded many times. The rearrangement uses TRBV12-3 or TRBV12-4 and TRBJ1-3; D uncertain. This CDR3 region has 16 residues. Trimming cost V 6 bases and J 0 bases, with 15 bases left between them. DNA of the CDR3: TGTGCCAGCAGAGATAACCGGGCAAGCTCTGGAAACACCATATATTTT. Its translation: CASRDNRASSGNTIYF.

The table lists this clonotype with many counts. The rearrangement uses TRBV29-1 and TRBJ2-7, with D perhaps being TRBD1 or TRBD2 (6 bases each). The CDR3 totals 14 residues. Trimming removed 7 bases at V and 0 bases at J, with 16 bases between. Germline loops: CDR1 SQVTM, CDR2 ANQGSEA. CDR3: CSATGLGGSYEQYF. The CDR3 region has the DNA TGCAGCGCTACAGGGTTGGGGGGCTCCTACGAGCAGTACTTC.

The chain joins TRBV6-6 to TRBJ2-7; D might be TRBD2 (6 bases). Germline V gene sequence: CDR1 MNHNY, CDR2 SVGAGI (reference sequence). This CDR3 has 13 residues. V was clipped by 7 bases and J by 2 bases, with 12 bases between them. The CDR3 sequence is CASTPGGPYEQYF. The DNA for the CDR3 is TGTGCCAGCACTCCCGGAGGGCCCTACGAGCAGTACTTC.

Only a few counts were recorded for this clonotype. This rearrangement joins TRBV11-1 to TRBJ2-2; tentative D call: TRBD2 (7 bases). The ends were cut back, 5 bases at V and 0 bases at J, with 25 bases in the middle. The CDR3 covers 20 residues. Germline loops: CDR1 SGHAT, CDR2 FQDESV (reference sequence). CDR3 loop: CASSRTVPRGALSNTGELFF. CDR3 bases: TGTGCCAGCAGCCGCACGGTCCCCCGGGGGGCCCTTTCGAACACCGGGGAGCTGTTTTTT.

This clonotype was picked up a small number of times. This chain connects TRBV27 to TRBJ2-7, with D perhaps matching TRBD1 (6 bases). This CDR3 region has 15 residues. Germline CDR1 is MNHEY and CDR2 is SMNVEV (reference sequence). V shed 2 bases and J shed 4 bases, with 15 bases lying between them. The CDR3 DNA is TGTGCCAGCAGTTTAACGGGACACCCAGCGTACGAGCAGTACTTC. Its protein is CASSLTGHPAYEQYF.

The chain is built from TRBV20-1 and TRBJ1-2; no firm D call. V was trimmed by 0 bases and J by 3 bases, leaving 8 bases between them. Germline V lookup: CDR1 DFQATT, CDR2 SNEGSKA (reference sequence). The CDR3 is 13 residues long. The CDR3 protein is CSAREVFDYGYTF. CDR3 in DNA: TGCAGTGCTAGAGAAGTGTTCGACTATGGCTACACCTTC.

This rearrangement joins TRBV12-3 or TRBV12-4 to TRBJ2-3, with TRBD2 matching 16 bases. This CDR3 comprises 20 residues. V dropped 7 bases and J dropped 4; count of bases not matched to a gene: 17. CDR3: CASTQPRSGLAGGRADTQYF. CDR3 DNA: TGTGCCAGCACCCAACCTCGGTCGGGACTAGCGGGAGGGCGGGCAGATACGCAGTATTTT.

The chain uses TRBV6-1 and TRBJ2-3; 7 bases map to TRBD1. Looked up from germline, CDR1 is MNHNS and CDR2 is SASEGT. There are 15 residues in the CDR3. V lost 6 bases, J lost 2 bases, and 8 bases stayed unmatched. CDR3 nucleotides: TGTGCCAGCAGCCTCACAGGGGCCATCACAGATACGCAGTATTTT. Translated: CASSLTGAITDTQYF.

The chain combines TRBV2 with TRBJ2-7; tentatively, D is TRBD2 (6 bases). Trimming shortened V by 3 bases and J by 0 bases, and 12 bases separated the two germline ends. Germline V gene sequence: CDR1 SNHLY, CDR2 FYNNEI. This CDR3 has 15 residues. In DNA, the CDR3 is TGTGCCAGCAGTGAGGTTAGCGGCAGCTCCTACGAGCAGTACTTC. This encodes CASSEVSGSSYEQYF.

This clonotype was seen only a few times. The rearrangement uses TRBV4-1 and TRBJ1-1; no definite D call. Germline V CDR1 and CDR2: MGHRA, YSYEKL. The V gene lost 6 bases and the J gene lost 5 bases, with 13 bases spanning the gap. The CDR3 has 13 residues. The CDR3, as DNA: TGCGCCAGCAGTGGACTGGGAACAACTGAAGCTTTCTTT. The encoded protein is CASSGLGTTEAFF.

This clonotype was detected only a few times. This rearrangement joins TRBV12-3 or TRBV12-4 to TRBJ2-7, with D tentatively TRBD2 (7 bases). Trimming stripped 6 bases from V and 5 bases from J, with 14 bases between. This CDR3 is built from 13 residues. The CDR3 DNA sequence: TGTGCCAGCAGCCCCCGAGGGGGGGACGAGCAGTACTTC. Encoded protein: CASSPRGGDEQYF.

This clonotype occurred many times. This chain uses TRBV4-1 with TRBJ2-2; TRBD1 might be the D (5 bases). CDR1 is MGHRA, CDR2 YSYEKL, per germline. V lost 5 bases and J 3 bases, leaving 25 bases between the germline ends. The CDR3 sequence is 19 residues long. CDR3 in amino acids: CASSANSFVGLAYTGELFF. DNA of the CDR3: TGCGCCAGCAGCGCCAATAGTTTTGTGGGGCTCGCCTACACCGGGGAGCTGTTTTTT.

This clonotype was counted a few times. The chain employs TRBV5-5 and TRBJ1-2, with TRBD1 matching over 7 bases. The CDR3 contains 14 residues. V trimming: 4 bases; J trimming: 4 bases; junction bases outside the gene matches: 7. CDR1 and CDR2 from the germline V gene are SGHKS and YYEKEE (reference sequence). The CDR3 DNA follows: TGTGCCAGCAGCCGAACTTGGGACAGCTATGGCTACACCTTC. This gives the protein CASSRTWDSYGYTF.

This clonotype was picked up a small number of times. The chain combines TRBV12-3 or TRBV12-4 with TRBJ2-7, with D possibly being TRBD2 (6 bases). Trimming removed 5 bases at V and 5 bases at J, with 16 bases between. The CDR3 is made up of 14 amino acids. The CDR3 is CASSPDRTNDEQYF. Written as DNA, the CDR3 is TGTGCCAGCAGTCCCGACCGGACTAACGACGAGCAGTACTTC.

This clonotype was detected many times. V is TRBV29-1 and J is TRBJ2-7; D perhaps matches TRBD1 (6 bases). With 5 bases removed from V and 3 bases from J, the gap between germline ends came to 14 bases. The CDR3 totals 13 residues. Germline CDR1 is SQVTM and CDR2 is ANQGSEA. Here the CDR3 reads CSVSGRDIYEQYF. The CDR3 region has the DNA TGCAGCGTTTCAGGCAGGGACATCTACGAGCAGTACTTC.

The sample holds many counts of this clonotype. J is TRBJ2-3 and V is TRBV28; D is unclear. Per germline, CDR1 MDHEN and CDR2 SYDVKM. The CDR3 consists of 13 residues. V lost 8 bases, J lost 6 bases, and 15 bases lay in between. CDR3 sequence (DNA): TGTGCCAGCCGTTGGTCCGGGTTGGATACGCAGTATTTT. Translating gives CASRWSGLDTQYF.

This clonotype was recorded many times. The gene calls are TRBV11-2 and TRBJ1-6; 9 bases map to TRBD1. Germline values: CDR1 SGHAT, CDR2 FQNNGV. Germline trimming cut 6 bases from V and 8 bases from J; bases unmatched to any gene: 8. CDR3 length: 15 amino acids. CDR3 in amino acids: CASSQNRDRDSPLHF. CDR3 DNA: TGTGCCAGCAGTCAAAACCGGGACAGGGATTCACCCCTCCACTTT.

This clonotype was recorded a few times. V gene TRBV7-8 combines with J gene TRBJ2-7, with D perhaps TRBD1 (5 bases). CDR3 size: 15 residues. The V gene's germline CDR1 is SGHVS and CDR2 FQNEAQ. Trimming removed 2 bases from V and 6 bases from J, with 17 bases in between. DNA for the CDR3: TGTGCCAGCAGCTTAACGCTCCGACAGTTGGGCGAGCAGTACGTC. Protein product: CASSLTLRQLGEQYV.

This clonotype was observed a few times. The CDR3 is CATSRDPTGNTGELFF. The CDR3 region has the DNA TGTGCCACCAGCAGAGATCCCACAGGGAACACCGGGGAGCTGTTTTTT. This chain connects TRBV15 to TRBJ2-2, with D perhaps matching TRBD1 (5 bases). The CDR3 length is 16 residues. From germline, CDR1 is LNHNV and CDR2 YYDKDF (reference sequence). V lost 0 bases to trimming and J lost 1 base, with 9 bases between them.

This clonotype came up a few times. The CDR3 region has the DNA TGTGCCAGTAGTATCGCGGGACTAGCGGCCCACGAGCAGTACTTC. Its translation: CASSIAGLAAHEQYF. This chain connects TRBV19 to TRBJ2-7; TRBD2 aligns across 11 bases. The germline V gene encodes CDR1 LNHDA and CDR2 SQIVND (reference sequence). The CDR3 extends over 15 amino acids. J lost 5 bases, V lost 3 bases, and 6 bases had no gene match. Full variable domain (remainder filled in from reference TRBV19 and TRBJ2-7): DGGITQSPKYLFRKEGQNVTLSCEQNLNHDAMYWYRQDPGQGLRLIYYSQIVNDFQKGDIAEGYSVSREKKESFPLTVTSAQKNPTAFYLCASSIAGLAAHEQYFGPGTRLTVT.